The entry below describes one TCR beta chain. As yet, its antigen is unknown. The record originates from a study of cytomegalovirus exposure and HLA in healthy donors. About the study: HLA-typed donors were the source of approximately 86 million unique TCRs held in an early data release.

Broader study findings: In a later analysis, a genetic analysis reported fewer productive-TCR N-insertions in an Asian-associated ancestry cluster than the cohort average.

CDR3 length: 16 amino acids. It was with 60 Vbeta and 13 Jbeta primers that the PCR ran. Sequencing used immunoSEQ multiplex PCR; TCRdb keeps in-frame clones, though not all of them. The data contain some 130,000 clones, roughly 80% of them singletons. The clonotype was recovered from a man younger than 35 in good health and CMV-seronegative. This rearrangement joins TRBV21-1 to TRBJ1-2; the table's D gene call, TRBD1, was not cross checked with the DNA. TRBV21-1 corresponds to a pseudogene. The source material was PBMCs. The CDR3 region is CASSPYTGGQRGGYTF. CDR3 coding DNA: TGTGCCAGCAGCCCTTATACAGGGGGACAAAGGGGTGGCTACACCTTC.